These 2 T cell receptor beta chains originate from one sample sequenced in a study of cytomegalovirus exposure and HLA in healthy donors. The PCR used 60 Vbeta and 13 Jbeta primers. The repertoire was sequenced with immunoSEQ multiplex PCR; TCRdb's copy has only in-frame clones and lacks some. The repertoire has under 200,000 clones, 84% of them found once; the top ten carry about 0.24%. Sequencing was carried out using PBMCs. These receptors all stem from a boy aged 10-17 years in good health and CMV-seronegative.

The chain uses TRBV7-3 and TRBJ2-7, with unresolved D. The V gene lost 0 bases and the J gene lost 3 bases, with 6 bases spanning the gap. Per germline, CDR1 SGHTA and CDR2 FQGTGA. The CDR3 is 13 amino acids. The CDR3 region is CASSLTYGYEQYF. In DNA, the CDR3 is TGTGCCAGCAGCTTAACGTACGGCTACGAGCAGTACTTC.

The gene calls are TRBV28 and TRBJ2-7; 13 bases match TRBD2. The CDR3 extends over 16 amino acids. Germline CDR1 MDHEN, CDR2 SYDVKM. The V segment lost 5 bases and the J segment 1 base; nucleotides outside the gene matches: 5. CDR3 DNA: TGTGCCAGCAGTCCGTGGACTAGCGGGAGTTCCTACGAGCAGTACTTC. Translation gives CASSPWTSGSSYEQYF.